The clone carrying this T cell receptor beta chain was seen a handful of times. The V gene lost 4 bases and the J gene lost 3 bases, with 16 bases spanning the gap. Germline assignment: CDR1 SGHKS and CDR2 YYEKEE (reference sequence). This CDR3 has 15 residues. These data come from a study of blood T cell repertoires in COVID-19. Study details: T cells, B-cell-depleted T cells, or PBMCs supplied cDNA or gDNA.

Using immunoSEQ multiplex PCR, the repertoire was profiled, and TCRdb retains in-frame clones only, with some absent. Seen here are approximately 250,000 clones, around 88% observed once, and the top ten hold approximately 4.1%. The study drew participants aged roughly 18 to 95 years from about two dozen US areas. Membership in each cohort depended on participant-reported clinical history. The sequence derives from a woman in her twenties or thirties who had recovered from COVID-19. This chain connects TRBV5-5 to TRBJ1-1; possible D gene TRBD1, 5 bases. The sample was PBMCs or T cells enriched from blood (not recorded which). The DNA for the CDR3 is TGTGCCAGCAGCCCCGGGACCGGGACTTACACTGAAGCTTTCTTT. Its protein is CASSPGTGTYTEAFF.